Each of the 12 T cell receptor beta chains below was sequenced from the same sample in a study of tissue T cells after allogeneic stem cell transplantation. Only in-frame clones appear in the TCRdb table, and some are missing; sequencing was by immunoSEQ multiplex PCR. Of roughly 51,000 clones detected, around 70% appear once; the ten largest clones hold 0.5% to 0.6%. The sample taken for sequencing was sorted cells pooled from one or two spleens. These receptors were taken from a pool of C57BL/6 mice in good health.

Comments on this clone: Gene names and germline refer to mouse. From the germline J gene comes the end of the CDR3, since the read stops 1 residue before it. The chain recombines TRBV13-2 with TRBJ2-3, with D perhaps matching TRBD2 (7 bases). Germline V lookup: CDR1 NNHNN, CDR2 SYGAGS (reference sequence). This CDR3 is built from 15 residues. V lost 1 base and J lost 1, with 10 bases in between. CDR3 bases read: TGTGCCAGCGGTGATAAGGGGGGGGGTGCAGAAACGCTGTAT. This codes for CASGDKGGGAETLY. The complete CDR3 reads CASGDKGGGAETLYF.

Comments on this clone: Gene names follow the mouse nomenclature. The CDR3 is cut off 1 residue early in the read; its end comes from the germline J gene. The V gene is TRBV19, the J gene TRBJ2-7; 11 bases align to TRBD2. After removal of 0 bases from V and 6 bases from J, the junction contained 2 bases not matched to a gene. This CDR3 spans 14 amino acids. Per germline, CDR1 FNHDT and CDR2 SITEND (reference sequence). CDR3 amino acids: CASSIGDWGIEQYF. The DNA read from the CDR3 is TGTGCCAGCAGTATAGGGGACTGGGGGATTGAACAGTAC.

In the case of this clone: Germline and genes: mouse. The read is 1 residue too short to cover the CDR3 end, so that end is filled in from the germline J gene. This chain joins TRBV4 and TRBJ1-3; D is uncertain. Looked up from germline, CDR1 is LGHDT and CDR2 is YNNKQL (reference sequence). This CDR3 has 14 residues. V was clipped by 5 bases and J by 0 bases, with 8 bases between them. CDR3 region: CASSRQVSGNTLYF. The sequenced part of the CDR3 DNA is TGTGCCAGCAGCAGGCAGGTTTCTGGAAATACGCTCTAT.

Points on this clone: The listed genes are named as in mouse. The CDR3: CASSLEGQGEVFF. Partial CDR3 DNA: TGTGCCAGCAGCTTAGAGGGACAGGGAGAGGTCTTC. The genes are TRBV3 and TRBJ1-1; 9 bases map to TRBD1. The read finishes 1 residue shy of the CDR3 end, and the germline J gene is used to complete it. The ends lost 1 base at V and 11 bases at J; junction bases unmatched: 5. The CDR3 length is 13 residues. CDR1 and CDR2 (germline): SNHLY, FYNGKV (reference sequence).

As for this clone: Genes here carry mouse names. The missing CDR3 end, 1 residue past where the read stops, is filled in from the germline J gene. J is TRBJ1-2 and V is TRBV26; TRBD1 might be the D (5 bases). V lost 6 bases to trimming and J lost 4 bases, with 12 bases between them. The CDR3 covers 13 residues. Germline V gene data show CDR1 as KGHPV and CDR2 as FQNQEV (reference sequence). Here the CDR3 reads CASRDGGSSDYTF. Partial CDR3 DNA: TGTGCCAGCAGGGACGGGGGAAGCTCCGACTACACC.

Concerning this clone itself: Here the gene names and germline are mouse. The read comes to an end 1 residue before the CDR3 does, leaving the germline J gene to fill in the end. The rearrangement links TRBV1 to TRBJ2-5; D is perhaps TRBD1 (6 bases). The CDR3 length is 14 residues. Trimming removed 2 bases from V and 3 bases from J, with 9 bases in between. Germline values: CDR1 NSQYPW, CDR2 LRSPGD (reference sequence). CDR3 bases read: TGCACCTGCAGTGCACAGGGGAGGCAAGACACCCAGTAC. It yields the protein CTCSAQGRQDTQY. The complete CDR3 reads CTCSAQGRQDTQYF.

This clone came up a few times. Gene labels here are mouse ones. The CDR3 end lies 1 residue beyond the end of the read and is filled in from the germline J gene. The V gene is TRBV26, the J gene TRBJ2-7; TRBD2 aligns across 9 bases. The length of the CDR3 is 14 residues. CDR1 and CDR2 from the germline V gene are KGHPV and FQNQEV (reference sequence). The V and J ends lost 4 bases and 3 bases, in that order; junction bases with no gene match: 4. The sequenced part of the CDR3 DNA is TGTGCCAGCAGTCCACCGGGACTGGGCTATGAACAGTAC. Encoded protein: CASSPPGLGYEQY. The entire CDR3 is CASSPPGLGYEQYF.

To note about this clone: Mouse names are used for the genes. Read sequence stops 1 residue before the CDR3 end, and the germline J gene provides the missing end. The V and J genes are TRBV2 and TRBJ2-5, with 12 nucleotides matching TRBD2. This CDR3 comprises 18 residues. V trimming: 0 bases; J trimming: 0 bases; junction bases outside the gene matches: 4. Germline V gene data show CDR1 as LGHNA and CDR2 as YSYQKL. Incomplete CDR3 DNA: TGTGCCAGCAGCCAAGAGGGACTGGGGGGCGTTAACCAAGACACCCAGTAC. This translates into CASSQEGLGGVNQDTQY. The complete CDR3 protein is CASSQEGLGGVNQDTQYF. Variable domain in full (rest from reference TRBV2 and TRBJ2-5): DPKIIQKPKYLVAVTGSEKILICEQYLGHNAMYWYRQSAKKPLEFMFSYSYQKLMDNQTASSRFQPQSSKKNHLDLQITALKPDDSATYFCASSQEGLGGVNQDTQYFGPGTRLLVL.

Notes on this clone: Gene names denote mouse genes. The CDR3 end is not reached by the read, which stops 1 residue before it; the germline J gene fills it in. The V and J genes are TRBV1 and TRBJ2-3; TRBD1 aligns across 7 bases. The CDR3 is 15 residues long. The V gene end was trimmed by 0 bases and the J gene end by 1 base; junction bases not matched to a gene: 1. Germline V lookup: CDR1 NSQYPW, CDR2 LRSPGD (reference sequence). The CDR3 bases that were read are TGCACCTGCAGTGCAGATCAGGGGGGTGCAGAAACGCTGTAT. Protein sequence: CTCSADQGGAETLY. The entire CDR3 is CTCSADQGGAETLYF.

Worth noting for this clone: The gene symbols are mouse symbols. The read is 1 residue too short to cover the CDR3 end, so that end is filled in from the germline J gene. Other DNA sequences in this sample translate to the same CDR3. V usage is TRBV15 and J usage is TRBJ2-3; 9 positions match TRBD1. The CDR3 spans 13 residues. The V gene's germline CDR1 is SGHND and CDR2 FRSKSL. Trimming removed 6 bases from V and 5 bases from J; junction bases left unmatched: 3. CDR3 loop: CASSLDRGETLYF. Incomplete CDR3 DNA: TGTGCCAGCAGCCTGGACAGGGGAGAAACGCTGTAT.

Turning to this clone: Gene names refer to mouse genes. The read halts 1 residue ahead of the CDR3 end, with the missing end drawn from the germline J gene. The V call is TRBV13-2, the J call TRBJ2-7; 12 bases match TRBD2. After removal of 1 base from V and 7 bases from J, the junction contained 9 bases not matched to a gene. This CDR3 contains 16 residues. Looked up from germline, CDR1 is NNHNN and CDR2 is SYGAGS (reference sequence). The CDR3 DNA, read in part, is TGTGCCAGCGGTGATTCTCGACTGGGGGGGCATTGGGAACAGTAC. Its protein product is CASGDSRLGGHWEQY. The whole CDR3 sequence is CASGDSRLGGHWEQYF.

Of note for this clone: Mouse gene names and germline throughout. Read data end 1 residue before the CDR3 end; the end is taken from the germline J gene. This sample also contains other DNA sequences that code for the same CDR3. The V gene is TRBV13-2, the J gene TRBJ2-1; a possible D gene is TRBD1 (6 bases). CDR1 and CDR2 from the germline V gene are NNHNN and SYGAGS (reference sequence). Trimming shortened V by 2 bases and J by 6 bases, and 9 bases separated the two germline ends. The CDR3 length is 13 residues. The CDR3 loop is CASGERGFAEQFF. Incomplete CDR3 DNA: TGTGCCAGCGGTGAAAGGGGGTTTGCTGAGCAGTTC.